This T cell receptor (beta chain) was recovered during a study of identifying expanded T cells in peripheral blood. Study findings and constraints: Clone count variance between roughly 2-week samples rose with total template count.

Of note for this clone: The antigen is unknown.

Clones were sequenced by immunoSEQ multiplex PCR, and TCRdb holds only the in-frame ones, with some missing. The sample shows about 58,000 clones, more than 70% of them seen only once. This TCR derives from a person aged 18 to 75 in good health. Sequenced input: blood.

The CDR3 sequence is CAISAGTGISPLHF. CDR3 bases: TGTGCCATCAGTGCGGGGACAGGGATTTCACCCCTCCACTTT. The chain recombines TRBV10-3 with TRBJ1-6; 9 bases line up with TRBD1. CDR3 length equals 14 residues. Germline trimming cut 4 bases from V and 9 bases from J; bases unmatched to any gene: 4. Germline V gene data show CDR1 as ENHRY and CDR2 as SYGVKD.